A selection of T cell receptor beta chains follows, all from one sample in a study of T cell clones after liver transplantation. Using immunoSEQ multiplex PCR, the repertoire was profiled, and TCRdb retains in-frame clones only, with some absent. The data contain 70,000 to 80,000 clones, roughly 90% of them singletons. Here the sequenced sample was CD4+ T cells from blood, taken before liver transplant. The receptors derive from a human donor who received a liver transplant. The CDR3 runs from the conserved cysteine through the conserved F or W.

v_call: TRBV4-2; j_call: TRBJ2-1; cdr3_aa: CASSQDLLAGRPEQFF
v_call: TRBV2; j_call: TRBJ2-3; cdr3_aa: CASSEMGQGGDTQYF
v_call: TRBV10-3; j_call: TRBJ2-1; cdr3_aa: CAISGTSDEQFF
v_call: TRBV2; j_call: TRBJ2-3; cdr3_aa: CASTPGQGELATQYF
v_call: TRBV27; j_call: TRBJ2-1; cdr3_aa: CASSLQTSGYNEQFF
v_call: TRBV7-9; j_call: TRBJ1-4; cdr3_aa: CASSLAGRGANEKLFF
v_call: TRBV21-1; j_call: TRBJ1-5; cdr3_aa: CASSARGLYGNQPQHF
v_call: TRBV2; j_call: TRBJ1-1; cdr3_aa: CASRGLPNTEAFF
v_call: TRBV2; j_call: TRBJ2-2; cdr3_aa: CASSLERGDTGELFF
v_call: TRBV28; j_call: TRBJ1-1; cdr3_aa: CASSPTRRVPMNTEAFF
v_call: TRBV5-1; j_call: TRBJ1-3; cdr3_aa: CASSPSGFGDTIYF
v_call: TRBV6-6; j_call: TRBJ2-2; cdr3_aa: CASSDTQGWELFF
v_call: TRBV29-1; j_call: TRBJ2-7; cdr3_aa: CSASVSLGDEQYF
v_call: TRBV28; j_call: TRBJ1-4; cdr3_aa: CASSFAGLTGEKLFF
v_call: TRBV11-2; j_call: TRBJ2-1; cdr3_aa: CASTPRMASGYNEQFF
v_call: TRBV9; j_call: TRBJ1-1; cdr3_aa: CASSVVDSDTEAFF
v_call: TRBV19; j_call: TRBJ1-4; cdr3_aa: CASSPNEKLFF
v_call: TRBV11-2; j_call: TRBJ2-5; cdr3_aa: CASSLLAGGWGAQETQYF
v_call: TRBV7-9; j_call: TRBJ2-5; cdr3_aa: CASSPKRRLQETQYF
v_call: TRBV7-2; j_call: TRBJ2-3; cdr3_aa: CASSAASGGGDTQYF
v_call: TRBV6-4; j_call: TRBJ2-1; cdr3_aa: CASSLDRGGYNEQFF
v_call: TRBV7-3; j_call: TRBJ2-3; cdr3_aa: CASSLVGGRGTDTQYF
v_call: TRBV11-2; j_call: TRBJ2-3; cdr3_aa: CASSLPGRTDTQYF
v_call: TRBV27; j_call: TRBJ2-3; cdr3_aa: CASSLTGRTDTQYF
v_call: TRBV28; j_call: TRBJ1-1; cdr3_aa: CASSQGQDASEAFF
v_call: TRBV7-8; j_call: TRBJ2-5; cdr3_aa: CASSLAGGGTQYF
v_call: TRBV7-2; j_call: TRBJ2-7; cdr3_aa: CASSLGRLYEQYF
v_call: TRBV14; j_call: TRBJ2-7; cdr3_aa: CASSHGSSYEQYF
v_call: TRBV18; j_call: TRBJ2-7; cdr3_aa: CASSPLNSGTGTYEQYF
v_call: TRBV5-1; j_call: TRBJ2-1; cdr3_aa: CASSLIGESNEQFF
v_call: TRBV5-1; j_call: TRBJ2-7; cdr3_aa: CASRREGSYEQYF
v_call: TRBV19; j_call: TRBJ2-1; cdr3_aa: CASSMSSGSGSYNEQFF
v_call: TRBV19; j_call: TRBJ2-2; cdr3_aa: CASENANTGELFF
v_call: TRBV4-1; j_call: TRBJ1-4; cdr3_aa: CASSRTEANEKLFF
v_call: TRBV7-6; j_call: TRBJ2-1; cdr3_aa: CASTLISGSSYNEQFF
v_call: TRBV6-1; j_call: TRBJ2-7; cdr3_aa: CASRMDSTYEQYF
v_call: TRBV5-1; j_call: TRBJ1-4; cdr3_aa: CANMRQANEKLFF
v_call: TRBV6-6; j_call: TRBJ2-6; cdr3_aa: CASRGSSSGANVLTF
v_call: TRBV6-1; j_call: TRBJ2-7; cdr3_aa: CASSRTSPDEQYF
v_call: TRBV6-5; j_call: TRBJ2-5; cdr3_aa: CASSYSSGKETQYF
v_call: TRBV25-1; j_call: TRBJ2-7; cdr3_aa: CASSVFASGEQYF
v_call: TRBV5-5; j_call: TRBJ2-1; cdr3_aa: CASSLTSPSYNEQFF
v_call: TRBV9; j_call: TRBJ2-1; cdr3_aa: CARGYPHNEQFF
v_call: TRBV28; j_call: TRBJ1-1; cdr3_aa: CASEGPVNTEAFF
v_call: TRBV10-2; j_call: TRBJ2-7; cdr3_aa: CASTARSSYEQYF
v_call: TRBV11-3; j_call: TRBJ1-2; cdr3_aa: CASSQHSVYGYTF
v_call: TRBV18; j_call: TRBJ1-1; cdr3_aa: CASSPRGVTEAFF
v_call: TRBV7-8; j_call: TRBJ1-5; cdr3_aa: CASSPGTGINQPQHF
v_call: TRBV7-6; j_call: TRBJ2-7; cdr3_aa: CASSPPGTGVTEQYF
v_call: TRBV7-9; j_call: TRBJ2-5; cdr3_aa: CASSSGTGRGETQYF
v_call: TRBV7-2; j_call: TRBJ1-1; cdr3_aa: CASSLILGTGDGAFF
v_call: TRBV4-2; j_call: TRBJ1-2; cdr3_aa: CASSQPDRGLGGYTF
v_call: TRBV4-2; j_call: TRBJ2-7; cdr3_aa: CASSLRQGLDEQYF
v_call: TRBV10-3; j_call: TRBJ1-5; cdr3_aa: CASRDVRDQPQHF
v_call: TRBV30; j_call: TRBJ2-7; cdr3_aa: CAWSSISGAYEQYF
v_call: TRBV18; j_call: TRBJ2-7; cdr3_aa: CASSVPGLASEQYF
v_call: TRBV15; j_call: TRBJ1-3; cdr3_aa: CATSRDQRPVGNTIYF
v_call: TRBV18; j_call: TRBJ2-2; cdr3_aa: CASSPIGTSGTGELFF
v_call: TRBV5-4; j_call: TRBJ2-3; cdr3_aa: CASSQVVTPDTQYF